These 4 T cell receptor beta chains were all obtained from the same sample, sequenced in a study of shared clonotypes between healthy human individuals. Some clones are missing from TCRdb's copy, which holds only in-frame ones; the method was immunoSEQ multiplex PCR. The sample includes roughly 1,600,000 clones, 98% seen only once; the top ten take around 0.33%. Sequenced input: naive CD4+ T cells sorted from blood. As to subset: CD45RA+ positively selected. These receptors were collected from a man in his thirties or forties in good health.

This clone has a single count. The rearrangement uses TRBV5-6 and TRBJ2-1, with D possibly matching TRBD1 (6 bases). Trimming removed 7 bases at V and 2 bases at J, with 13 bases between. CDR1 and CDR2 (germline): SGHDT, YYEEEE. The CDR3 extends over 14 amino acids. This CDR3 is CASAYRAPYNEQFF. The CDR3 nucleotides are TGTGCCAGCGCATACAGGGCTCCCTACAATGAGCAGTTCTTC.

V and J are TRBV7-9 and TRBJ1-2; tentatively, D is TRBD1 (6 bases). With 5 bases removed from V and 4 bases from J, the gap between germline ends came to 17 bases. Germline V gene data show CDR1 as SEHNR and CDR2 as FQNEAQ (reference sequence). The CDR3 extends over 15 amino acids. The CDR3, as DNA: TGTGCCAGCAGCCGGGGGGGCACCGAGTTCTATGGCTACACCTTC. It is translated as CASSRGGTEFYGYTF.

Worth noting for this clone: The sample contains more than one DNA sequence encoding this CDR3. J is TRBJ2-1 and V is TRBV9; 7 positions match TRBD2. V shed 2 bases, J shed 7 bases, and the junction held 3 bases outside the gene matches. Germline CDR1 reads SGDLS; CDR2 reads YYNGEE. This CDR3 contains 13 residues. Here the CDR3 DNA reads TGTGCCAGCAGCGTCGGGGGAGGGAATGAGCAGTTCTTC. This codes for CASSVGGGNEQFF.

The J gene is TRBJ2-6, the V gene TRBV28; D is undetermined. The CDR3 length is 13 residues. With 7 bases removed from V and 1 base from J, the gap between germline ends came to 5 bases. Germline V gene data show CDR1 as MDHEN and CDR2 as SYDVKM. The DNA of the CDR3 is TGTGCCAGCACCCTATCTGGGGCCAACGTCCTGACTTTC. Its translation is CASTLSGANVLTF.